The clone carrying this T cell receptor (beta chain) turned up a few times. The source of the sample is a study of blood T cell repertoires in COVID-19. About the research overall: PBMCs, B-cell-depleted T cells, or T cells were the source of the cDNA or gDNA that made up the material.

Assay: immunoSEQ multiplex PCR; the TCRdb copy retains only in-frame clones and omits some. The data contain tens of thousands of clones, approximately 80% of them singletons. V was trimmed by 0 bases and J by 4 bases, leaving 12 bases between them. Germline V CDR1 and CDR2: MNHNS, SASEGT. The CDR3 loop spans 15 amino acids. Sequencing input: peripheral blood. The receptor's source is a man aged 80 or over with acute or convalescent COVID-19. V usage is TRBV6-1 and J usage is TRBJ1-2; tentative D call: TRBD1 (6 bases). Here the CDR3 DNA reads TGTGCCAGCAGTGAAGCTACAGGGCTACCCTATGGCTACACCTTC. Protein: CASSEATGLPYGYTF.